This T cell receptor (beta chain) was sequenced during a study of T-cell reconstitution after alpha-beta-depleted transplantation in children. Study-level results: Surviving recipient T cells and intrathymic progenitors accounted for some patients' high TCRbeta diversity at day 60. Several hundred rapidly expanded clones from non-depleted graft cells reportedly supplied alpha-beta T cells about two months post-transplant.

This clonotype was observed a handful of times. Its antigen remains unidentified. This CDR3 spans 17 amino acids. V lost 6 bases and J lost 5; bases outside the gene matches: 12. Germline V gene lookup returns CDR1 SGHRS and CDR2 YFSETQ. Unique molecular identifiers were used to barcode this TCRbeta library. One entry per CDR3 protein results from TCRdb running MiXCR on the PCR reads. The sample includes approximately 630,000 distinct CDR3 sequences, about 12% of them seen just once. This receptor was obtained from a girl aged 2 to 10 with congenital amegakaryocytic thrombocytopenia, due to receive a stem cell transplant. The starting material was PBMCs, obtained before TCRalphabeta/CD19-depleted stem cell transplant. V gene TRBV5-1 combines with J gene TRBJ2-2; 11 bases fit TRBD2. CDR3 protein: CASTLPGLAETTGELFF. The CDR3 region has the DNA TGCGCCAGCACCCTGCCGGGACTAGCGGAGACTACCGGGGAGCTGTTTTTT.